The 16 T cell receptor beta chains below were found in one sample sequenced in a study of CD8+CD57+ T cells in acquired aplastic anemia. The TCR beta profiling, which covered VDJ combination and CDR3 sequence, was carried out using genomic DNA as the template. TCRdb analysed the reads with MiXCR anew, one entry per CDR3 protein. The data contain around 190,000 distinct CDR3 sequences, about half of them singletons. Sequencing was performed on sorted CD4+, CD8+, or CD8+CD57+ T cells (not recorded which) from PBMCs. These receptors all come from a human donor in good health, serving as a control.

J is TRBJ2-7 and V is TRBV7-9, with 10 bases identical to TRBD1. The J call may be mistaken, given a closer DNA end match to TRBJ2-5. The germline CDR1 and CDR2 sequences are SEHNR and FQNEAQ (reference sequence). This CDR3 has 17 residues. The CDR3 DNA is TGTGCCAGCAGCTCGTCTGACAGGGGGCGATTCCCAGAGACCCAGTACTTC. Its translation: CASSSSDRGRFPETQYF.

The V and J genes are TRBV9 and TRBJ1-6; D gene ambiguous. The CDR3 length is 13 residues. V lost 0 bases to trimming and J lost 10 bases, with 8 bases between them. In germline, CDR1 is SGDLS, CDR2 YYNGEE. As DNA, the CDR3 is TGTGCCAGCAGCGTAGGCAGCATATCACCCCTCCACTTT. Its translation is CASSVGSISPLHF.

This chain links TRBV15 with TRBJ2-3; TRBD2 matches at 8 bases. Germline V CDR1 and CDR2: LNHNV, YYDKDF (reference sequence). This CDR3 has 16 residues. Trimming removed 5 bases from V and 2 bases from J; junction bases left unmatched: 9. The CDR3 reads CATSLLAGPYTDTQYF. For the CDR3, the DNA is TGTGCCACCAGCCTCTTAGCGGGGCCATACACAGATACGCAGTATTTT.

This clonotype was counted a few times. CDR3: CASSFAGLTQHF. CDR3 nucleotide sequence: TGTGCCAGCAGCTTTGCAGGTCTGACCCAGCATTTT. V gene TRBV7-2 combines with J gene TRBJ1-5; D call uncertain. The CDR3 has 12 amino acids. Trimming took off 3 bases at V and 11 bases at J, with 11 bases between the two ends. Germline loops: CDR1 SGHTA, CDR2 FQGNSA.

The chain carries TRBV2 and TRBJ1-2; tentatively, D is TRBD1 (5 bases). Germline assignment: CDR1 SNHLY and CDR2 FYNNEI. The CDR3 has 12 residues. V was trimmed by 5 bases and J by 5 bases, leaving 9 bases between them. CDR3 sequence (DNA): TGTGCCAGCAGTACAGGCCGTTATGGCTACACCTTC. Translated, it gives CASSTGRYGYTF.

This clonotype was detected ten times or more. The gene calls are TRBV7-3 and TRBJ2-1, with unresolved D. Germline V CDR1 and CDR2: SGHTA, FQGTGA. With 7 bases removed from V and 1 base from J, the gap between germline ends came to 11 bases. There are 14 residues in the CDR3. The CDR3 loop is CASTPGASYNEQFF. CDR3 in DNA: TGTGCCAGCACCCCAGGAGCTTCCTACAATGAGCAGTTCTTC.

The chain recombines TRBV6-5 with TRBJ1-3; 7 positions match TRBD1. Germline assignment: CDR1 MNHEY and CDR2 SVGAGI. CDR3 size: 17 residues. With 0 bases clipped from V and 0 bases from J, the junction kept 5 bases outside the gene matches. The CDR3 spells CASSYSGQFLSGNTIYF. The DNA of the CDR3 is TGTGCCAGCAGTTACTCGGGACAGTTCCTCTCTGGAAACACCATATATTTT.

The chain recombines TRBV7-6 with TRBJ2-7, with a tentative D call TRBD1 (5 bases). CDR1 is SGHVS and CDR2 is FNYEAQ in the germline V gene. V shed 4 bases and J shed 1 base, with 14 bases lying between them. The CDR3 has 15 amino acids. The CDR3 loop reads CASSSSLGPSYEQYF. CDR3 bases: TGTGCCAGCAGCTCTTCGCTGGGGCCGTCCTACGAGCAGTACTTC.

This clonotype showed up many times. The genes are TRBV6-4 and TRBJ1-4; D unclear. Trimming pared 3 bases from V and 4 bases from J, leaving 12 bases between. The CDR3 consists of 15 residues. Looked up from germline, CDR1 is MRHNA and CDR2 is SNTAGT. The CDR3: CASSERAGDNEKLFF. CDR3 DNA sequence: TGTGCCAGCAGTGAGAGGGCCGGAGATAATGAAAAACTGTTTTTT.

The V gene is TRBV19, the J gene TRBJ2-1; 11 positions agree with TRBD1. J was trimmed by 3 bases and V by 5 bases; bases with no gene match: 12. The length of the CDR3 is 18 residues. Germline-derived CDR1 and CDR2 are LNHDA and SQIVND (reference sequence). In DNA, the CDR3 is TGTGCCAGTAGTCAACGGACAGGGGGCTCAGGGTTCTACAATGAGCAGTTCTTC. This encodes CASSQRTGGSGFYNEQFF.

The V and J genes are TRBV14 and TRBJ2-5; 10 bases fit TRBD2. V lost 6 bases to trimming and J lost 6 bases; unmatched junction nucleotides: 10. From germline, CDR1 is SGHDN and CDR2 FVKESK. The CDR3 loop spans 15 amino acids. CDR3 in amino acids: CASSPSGGGQKTQYF. The CDR3 region has the DNA TGTGCCAGCAGTCCTAGCGGGGGAGGGCAAAAGACCCAGTACTTC.

At least ten counts were recorded for this clonotype. V is TRBV4-3 and J is TRBJ1-2; no clear D. The CDR3 is made up of 15 amino acids. V was cut by 0 bases and J by 4 bases, with 12 bases left in between. Looked up from germline, CDR1 is LGHNA and CDR2 is YSLEER. The CDR3 here is CASSQEFPGSYGYTF. The CDR3 DNA is TGCGCCAGCAGCCAAGAGTTTCCGGGTTCCTATGGCTACACCTTC.

V gene TRBV5-1 combines with J gene TRBJ2-1; D uncertain. Germline CDR1 is SGHRS and CDR2 is YFSETQ. Trimming pared 4 bases from V and 0 bases from J, leaving 8 bases between. The CDR3 sequence is 14 residues long. The CDR3 DNA sequence: TGCGCCAGCAGCCGGGCCATCTCCTACAATGAGCAGTTCTTC. This codes for CASSRAISYNEQFF.

The chain carries TRBV7-2 and TRBJ2-3; maybe TRBD1 (6 bases). Germline lookup yields CDR1 SGHTA and CDR2 FQGNSA. The CDR3 totals 15 residues. V was trimmed by 5 bases and J by 3 bases, leaving 15 bases between them. DNA for the CDR3: TGTGCCAGCAGCCCGGCAGGGGTGGGAACAGATACGCAGTATTTT. It encodes CASSPAGVGTDTQYF.

This clonotype was seen at least ten times. The chain joins TRBV6-1 to TRBJ2-2; D uncertain. The germline V gene encodes CDR1 MNHNS and CDR2 SASEGT. The CDR3 runs to 15 residues. V was shortened by 6 bases and J by 0 bases, with 11 bases between the two germline ends. The CDR3 nucleotides are TGTGCCAGCAGGAAGACATCCTCGAACACCGGGGAGCTGTTTTTT. Amino acids: CASRKTSSNTGELFF.

The V and J genes are TRBV29-1 and TRBJ2-7; 10 bases match TRBD2. Germline V gives CDR1 SQVTM, CDR2 ANQGSEA. V lost 2 bases, J lost 3 bases, and 10 bases stayed unmatched. The CDR3 spans 16 residues. The CDR3 loop reads CSVEWTRTSGIYEQYF. CDR3 bases: TGCAGCGTTGAATGGACCAGGACTAGCGGTATCTACGAGCAGTACTTC.